This passage covers 24 T cell receptor beta chains from one sample sequenced in a study of blood T cell repertoires in COVID-19. Here immunoSEQ multiplex PCR was the method, and the copy in TCRdb shows in-frame clones only, minus some. The table has some 190,000 clones, nearly 90% seen once. The sequenced sample was peripheral blood. The receptors originated from a woman aged 40-49 years who had recovered from COVID-19.

This chain links TRBV3-1 (or the pseudogene TRBV3-2) with TRBJ2-7; D might be TRBD2 (5 bases). The CDR3 runs 15 residues. Trimming shortened V by 1 base and J by 3 bases, and 13 bases separated the two germline ends. Germline V CDR1 and CDR2: LGHDT, YNNKEL (reference sequence). In DNA, the CDR3 is TGTGCCAGCAGCCAAGGCGGTTATGAGGGCTACGAGCAGTACTTC. Translation: CASSQGGYEGYEQYF.

This chain joins TRBV3-1 (or the pseudogene TRBV3-2) and TRBJ2-2; 14 bases are a match to TRBD2. CDR1 is LGHDT, CDR2 YNNKEL, per germline (reference sequence). V shed 2 bases and J 7 bases; nucleotides not matched to a gene: 6. The CDR3 is 17 residues long. CDR3 protein: CASSQYTGTSGSGELFF. The CDR3 DNA reads TGTGCCAGCAGCCAATATACCGGGACTAGCGGGAGCGGGGAGCTGTTTTTT.

This chain joins TRBV15 and TRBJ1-1, with TRBD1 identical over 9 bases. CDR1 LNHNV and CDR2 YYDKDF come from the germline V gene (reference sequence). This CDR3 is built from 14 residues. V dropped 5 bases and J dropped 5; count of bases not matched to a gene: 6. CDR3 residues: CATSLGTGRTEAFF. CDR3 DNA: TGTGCCACCAGCCTCGGGACAGGGAGGACTGAAGCTTTCTTT.

V gene TRBV5-1 combines with J gene TRBJ2-1; the match to TRBD2 covers 14 bases. CDR1 and CDR2 (germline): SGHRS, YFSETQ. V shed 4 bases and J 8 bases; nucleotides not matched to a gene: 17. The CDR3 is 19 amino acids. The CDR3 nucleotides read TGCGCCAGCAGCCCCGAGGGACTAGCGGGAGCTAACTTTGGCGATGAGCAGTTCTTC. Protein: CASSPEGLAGANFGDEQFF. Complete variable domain (other parts from reference TRBV5-1 and TRBJ2-1): KAGVTQTPRYLIKTRGQQVTLSCSPISGHRSVSWYQQTPGQGLQFLFEYFSETQRNKGNFPGRFSGRQFSNSRSEMNVSTLELGDSALYLCASSPEGLAGANFGDEQFFGPGTRLTVL.

This chain connects TRBV4-2 to TRBJ2-5, with 7 bases identical to TRBD2. The CDR3 has 17 residues. Germline trimming cut 1 base from V and 0 bases from J; bases unmatched to any gene: 8. Germline lookup yields CDR1 LGHNA and CDR2 YNFKEQ. CDR3 amino acids: CASSQGRPSGYQETQYF. The DNA of the CDR3 is TGTGCCAGCAGCCAAGGACGGCCTAGCGGATACCAAGAGACCCAGTACTTC.

This clone was recorded a few times. The chain carries TRBV9 and TRBJ2-1; 9 nucleotides align to TRBD2. The CDR3 has 15 amino acids. CDR1 is SGDLS and CDR2 is YYNGEE in the germline V gene. J lost 6 bases, V lost 3 bases, and 7 bases had no gene match. The CDR3, as DNA: TGTGCCAGCAGCGCTAGCGGGGTCGTTGTCAATGAGCAGTTCTTC. It is translated as CASSASGVVVNEQFF.

The chain uses TRBV14 and TRBJ2-3; D call uncertain. This CDR3 region has 14 residues. V was trimmed by 1 base and J by 7 bases, leaving 12 bases between them. The germline V gene encodes CDR1 SGHDN and CDR2 FVKESK. Here the CDR3 reads CASSQGLTGYTQYF. CDR3 coding DNA: TGTGCCAGCAGCCAAGGCCTTACCGGGTATACGCAGTATTTT.

The chain uses TRBV6-1 and TRBJ2-1; 15 bases are a match to TRBD2. Germline loops: CDR1 MNHNS, CDR2 SASEGT. V lost 6 bases and J lost 6; bases outside the gene matches: 15. The CDR3 runs to 19 residues. CDR3 region: CASSENGLAGGRAGNEQFF. In DNA form, the CDR3 reads TGTGCCAGCAGCGAAAACGGACTAGCGGGAGGGCGAGCCGGCAATGAGCAGTTCTTC.

The V gene is TRBV3-1 (or the pseudogene TRBV3-2), the J gene TRBJ2-7; weak D call: TRBD1 (5 bases). The CDR3 spans 14 residues. Trimming removed 4 bases at V and 6 bases at J, with 16 bases between. Germline-derived CDR1 and CDR2 are LGHDT and YNNKEL (reference sequence). CDR3 protein: CASSPSGHSSEQYF. For the CDR3, the DNA is TGTGCCAGCAGCCCCTCAGGACACTCCAGCGAGCAGTACTTC.

J is TRBJ2-1 and V is TRBV30, with a possible D match to TRBD2 (6 bases). Per germline, CDR1 GTSNPN and CDR2 SVGIG (reference sequence). Trimming left V 2 bases short and J 15 bases short, with 20 bases between. The CDR3 spans 13 residues. For the CDR3, the DNA is TGTGCCTGGAGTCCAATCCGGGACTCCCCGTCGTTCTTC. This sequence encodes CAWSPIRDSPSFF.

This chain uses TRBV12-3 or TRBV12-4 with TRBJ2-7; maybe TRBD2 (6 bases). CDR3 length: 11 residues. Trimming took 6 bases from V and 7 from J, leaving 10 bases between them. CDR3 nucleotide sequence: TGTGCCAGCAGCGTGGCGGGGGAGCAGTACTTC. Translating gives CASSVAGEQYF.

CDR3 DNA: TGTGCCAGCTCACCAGGGGGCGAGCAGCCCCAGCATTTT. As protein: CASSPGGEQPQHF. The chain links TRBV18 to TRBJ1-5; D possibly corresponds to TRBD1 (6 bases). The V and J ends lost 2 bases and 7 bases respectively, with 9 bases between them. The CDR3 runs 13 residues. Germline V CDR1 and CDR2: KGHSH, LQKENI.

The V call is TRBV28, the J call TRBJ1-5, with TRBD1 identical over 7 bases. The CDR3 extends over 15 amino acids. After removal of 8 bases from V and 9 bases from J, the junction contained 16 bases not matched to a gene. Germline assignment: CDR1 MDHEN and CDR2 SYDVKM. Here the CDR3 reads CASAVLGGLGSPQHF. CDR3 DNA sequence: TGTGCCAGCGCCGTATTAGGGGGCCTGGGCTCGCCCCAGCATTTT.

The J gene is TRBJ1-4, the V gene TRBV13, with a possible D match to TRBD1 (5 bases). CDR1 is PRHDT, CDR2 FYEKMQ, per germline (reference sequence). The CDR3 has 16 amino acids. The V end was cut by 5 bases, the J end by 0 bases, with 13 bases between. CDR3 region: CASSPSGFSTNEKLFF. The CDR3 DNA reads TGTGCCAGCAGCCCTTCAGGGTTCTCAACTAATGAAAAACTGTTTTTT.

The chain has TRBV30 and TRBJ1-1; 7 bases fit TRBD1. The germline V gene has CDR1 GTSNPN and CDR2 SVGIG (reference sequence). V was pared by 4 bases and J by 11 bases, with 22 bases of the junction left unmatched. This CDR3 is built from 16 residues. CDR3 sequence (DNA): TGTGCCTGGACTAAAACGCGGACAGGCACGGGAGAGGGGGCTTTCTTT. Translated: CAWTKTRTGTGEGAFF.

CDR3 DNA sequence: TGTGCCTGGAGTGCCAACACAGATACGCAGTATTTT. Its protein product is CAWSANTDTQYF. This chain uses TRBV30 with TRBJ2-3; D is unresolved. V lost 1 base and J lost 2, with 4 bases in between. Germline CDR1 GTSNPN, CDR2 SVGIG (reference sequence). This CDR3 region has 12 residues.

The chain joins TRBV14 to TRBJ1-1; D uncertain. V gave up 0 bases and J gave up 1 base, with 6 bases separating them. The CDR3 loop spans 14 amino acids. Germline CDR1 and CDR2: SGHDN and FVKESK. The CDR3 DNA follows: TGTGCCAGCAGCCAAGATGGAGGGAACACTGAAGCTTTCTTT. It specifies CASSQDGGNTEAFF.

This chain links TRBV9 with TRBJ2-5; D gene ambiguous. CDR3 length equals 11 residues. V dropped 2 bases and J dropped 5 bases, with 4 bases sitting between them. Per the germline V gene, CDR1 is SGDLS and CDR2 is YYNGEE. CDR3 residues: CASSVEETQYF. CDR3 sequence (DNA): TGTGCCAGCAGCGTGGAGGAGACCCAGTACTTC.

V usage is TRBV30 and J usage is TRBJ1-5; D is unresolved. Germline CDR1 and CDR2: GTSNPN and SVGIG (reference sequence). Trimming cost V 0 bases and J 2 bases, with 17 bases left between them. The CDR3 is 17 amino acids. CDR3 DNA sequence: TGTGCCTGGAGTGTCTGGAGGGCGGGTAGGGGCAATCAGCCCCAGCATTTT. This translates into CAWSVWRAGRGNQPQHF. The full variable domain, completed using reference TRBV30 and TRBJ1-5, is SQTIHQWPATLVQPVGSPLSLECTVEGTSNPNLYWYRQAAGRGLQLLFYSVGIGQISSEVPQNLSASRPQDRQFILSSKKLLLSDSGFYLCAWSVWRAGRGNQPQHFGDGTRLSIL.

This clone has a handful of counts. The genes are TRBV18 and TRBJ1-4; TRBD1 agrees at 7 bases. Germline CDR1 is KGHSH and CDR2 is LQKENI. This CDR3 is built from 15 residues. The V gene end was trimmed by 1 base and the J gene end by 4 bases; junction bases not matched to a gene: 3. CDR3 amino acids: CASSPRTGLNEKLFF. CDR3 DNA: TGTGCCAGCTCACCACGGACAGGCCTTAATGAAAAACTGTTTTTT.

This clone appeared a single time. This chain connects TRBV7-3 to TRBJ1-2, with D possibly being TRBD1 (5 bases). Germline values: CDR1 SGHTA, CDR2 FQGTGA. The V end was cut by 8 bases, the J end by 5 bases, with 15 bases between. The CDR3 has 13 amino acids. As DNA, the CDR3 is TGTGCCAGCGCGGGGGGAGACGGGTATGGCTACACCTTC. The encoded protein is CASAGGDGYGYTF.

The rearrangement uses TRBV7-9 and TRBJ1-5; D is ambiguous. The V gene's germline CDR1 is SEHNR and CDR2 FQNEAQ (reference sequence). V lost 5 bases and J 0 bases, leaving 11 bases between the germline ends. There are 15 residues in the CDR3. The CDR3 here is CASSDGRYSNQPQHF. The DNA for the CDR3 is TGTGCCAGCAGCGATGGGAGGTATAGCAATCAGCCCCAGCATTTT. The whole variable domain, remainder taken from reference TRBV7-9 and TRBJ1-5, is DTGVSQNPRHKITKRGQNVTFRCDPISEHNRLYWYRQTLGQGPEFLTYFQNEAQLEKSRLLSDRFSAERPKGSFSTLEIQRTEQGDSAMYLCASSDGRYSNQPQHFGDGTRLSIL.

Only a few counts were recorded for this clone. The chain carries TRBV27 and TRBJ1-1; D perhaps matches TRBD1 (5 bases). Germline V gene lookup returns CDR1 MNHEY and CDR2 SMNVEV (reference sequence). The CDR3 contains 14 residues. V lost 6 bases and J 7 bases, leaving 18 bases between the germline ends. The CDR3 bases are TGTGCCAGCAGCCCCCGGGGGGGAATTCTTGAAGCTTTCTTT. Translation gives CASSPRGGILEAFF.

The sample holds one count of this clone. The gene calls are TRBV2 and TRBJ2-7; 11 nucleotides line up with TRBD1. The CDR3 is 14 residues long. The germline CDR1 and CDR2 sequences are SNHLY and FYNNEI. Unmatched junction bases numbered 4, after V lost 5 bases and J lost 4 bases. In nucleotides, the CDR3 is TGTGCCAGCAGTACCGGGACAGGGGGGTACGAGCAGTACTTC. Translating it yields CASSTGTGGYEQYF.